The entry below describes one TCR beta chain. The antigen is undetermined. Time point in this sample: week 11, during vaccination. Each dose of the vaccine consisted of 300 ug of mutant IDH1 20-mer peptide, with topical imiquimod. These data come from a study of a mutant IDH1 vaccine in newly diagnosed glioma. Study details: Vaccine dosing followed radiotherapy by 4-6 weeks, or accompanied temozolomide cycles. Earlier treatment was radiotherapy, temozolomide, or both, with most getting both. Study-level results: Pseudoprogression appeared unlinked to shifts in leading peripheral T cell clonotypes.

With 6 bases clipped from V and 4 bases from J, the junction kept 5 bases outside the gene matches. Per the germline V gene, CDR1 is MDHEN and CDR2 is SYDVKM. The CDR3 covers 15 residues. Assay: immunoSEQ multiplex PCR; the TCRdb copy retains only in-frame clones and omits some. Among 110,000 or so clones, under 90% were seen once, and the ten largest hold 0.6% to 0.75%. The chain is built from TRBV28 and TRBJ2-3, with 12 bases fitting TRBD1. The receptor was derived from a woman in her forties or fifties with glioma. This specimen was PBMCs, taken from a glioma patient whose treatment included an IDH1 peptide vaccine. Here the CDR3 DNA reads TGTGCCAGCAGAACGGGACAGGGGGCCGCAGATACGCAGTATTTT. Protein: CASRTGQGAADTQYF.